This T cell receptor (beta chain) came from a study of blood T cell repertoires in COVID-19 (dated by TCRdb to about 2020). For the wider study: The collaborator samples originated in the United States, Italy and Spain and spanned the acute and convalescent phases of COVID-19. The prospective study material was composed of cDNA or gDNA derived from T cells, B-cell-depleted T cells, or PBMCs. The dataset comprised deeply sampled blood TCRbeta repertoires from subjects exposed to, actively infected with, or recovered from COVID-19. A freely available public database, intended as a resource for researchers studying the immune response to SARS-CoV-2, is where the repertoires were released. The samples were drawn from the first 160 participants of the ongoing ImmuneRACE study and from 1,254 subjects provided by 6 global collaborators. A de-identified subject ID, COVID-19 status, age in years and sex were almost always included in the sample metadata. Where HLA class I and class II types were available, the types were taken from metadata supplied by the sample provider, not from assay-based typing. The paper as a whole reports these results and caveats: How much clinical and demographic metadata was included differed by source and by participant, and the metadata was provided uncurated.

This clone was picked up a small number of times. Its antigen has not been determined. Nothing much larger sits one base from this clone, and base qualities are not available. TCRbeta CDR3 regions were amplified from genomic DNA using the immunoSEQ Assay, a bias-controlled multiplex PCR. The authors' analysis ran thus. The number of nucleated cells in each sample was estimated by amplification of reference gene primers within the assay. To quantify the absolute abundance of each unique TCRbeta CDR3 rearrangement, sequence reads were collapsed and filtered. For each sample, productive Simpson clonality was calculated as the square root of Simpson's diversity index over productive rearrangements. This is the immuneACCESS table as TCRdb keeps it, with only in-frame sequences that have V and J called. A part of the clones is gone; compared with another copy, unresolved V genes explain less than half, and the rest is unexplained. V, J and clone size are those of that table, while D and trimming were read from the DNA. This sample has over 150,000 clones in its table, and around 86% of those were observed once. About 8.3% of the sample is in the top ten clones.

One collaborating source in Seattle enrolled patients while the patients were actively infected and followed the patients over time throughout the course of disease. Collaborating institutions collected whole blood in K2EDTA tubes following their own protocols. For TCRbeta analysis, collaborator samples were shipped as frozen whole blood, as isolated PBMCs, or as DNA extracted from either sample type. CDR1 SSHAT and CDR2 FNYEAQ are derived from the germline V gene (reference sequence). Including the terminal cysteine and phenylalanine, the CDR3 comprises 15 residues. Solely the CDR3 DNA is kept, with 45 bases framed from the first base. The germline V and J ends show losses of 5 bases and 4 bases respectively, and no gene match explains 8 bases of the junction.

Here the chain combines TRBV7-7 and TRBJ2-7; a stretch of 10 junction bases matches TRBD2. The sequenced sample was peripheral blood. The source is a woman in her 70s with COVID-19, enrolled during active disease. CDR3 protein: CASSRRTSGFYEQYF. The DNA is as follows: TGTGCCAGCAGCCGAAGGACTAGCGGATTTTACGAGCAGTACTTC. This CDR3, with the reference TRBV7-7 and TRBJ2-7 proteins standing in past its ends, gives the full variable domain GAGVSQSPRYKVTKRGQDVTLRCDPISSHATLYWYQQALGQGPEFLTYFNYEAQPDKSGLPSDRFSAERPEGSISTLTIQRTEQRDSAMYRCASSRRTSGFYEQYFGPGTRLTVT.